The 29 T cell receptor beta chains below all came from one sample that was sequenced in a study of control samples from healthy donors and cancer patients. The repertoire was sequenced with immunoSEQ multiplex PCR; TCRdb's copy has only in-frame clones and lacks some. The sample lists 150,000 to 200,000 clones, approximately 94% seen once, with over 1.3% in the top ten. What was sequenced was blood. Receptors were obtained from a woman under 30 in good health.

This chain links TRBV4-3 with TRBJ2-1, with 10 bases fitting TRBD2. The CDR3 runs 16 residues. Trimming at V came to 3 bases and at J to 8 bases, leaving 10 bases not matched to a gene. In germline, CDR1 is LGHNA, CDR2 YSLEER. CDR3 coding DNA: TGCGCCAGCAGCCACCATCTAGCGGGAGTATCGGATGAGCAGTTCTTC. It yields the protein CASSHHLAGVSDEQFF.

The chain recombines TRBV28 with TRBJ1-6; D gene uncertain. CDR1 and CDR2 (germline): MDHEN, SYDVKM. The CDR3 sequence is 16 residues long. Trimming stripped 6 bases from V and 5 bases from J, with 17 bases between. The CDR3 here is CASSDLGRTHNSPLHF. The CDR3, as DNA: TGTGCCAGCAGCGATTTAGGACGGACCCATAATTCACCCCTCCACTTT.

The rearrangement links TRBV28 to TRBJ2-1; D ambiguous. CDR1 MDHEN and CDR2 SYDVKM come from the germline V gene. Trimming shortened V by 3 bases and J by 5 bases, and 5 bases separated the two germline ends. This CDR3 has 12 amino acids. The CDR3: CASSLYDNEQFF. CDR3 coding DNA: TGTGCCAGCAGTTTGTATGACAATGAGCAGTTCTTC.

The rearrangement uses TRBV11-3 and TRBJ2-3, with TRBD2 matching over 9 bases. CDR3 size: 15 residues. Germline trimming cut 5 bases from V and 1 base from J; bases unmatched to any gene: 4. CDR1 and CDR2 (germline): SGHNT, YENEEA. This chain's CDR3 is CASSPRTSGTDTQYF. The CDR3 DNA reads as TGTGCCAGCAGCCCCCGGACTAGCGGCACAGATACGCAGTATTTT.

The chain is built from TRBV6-1 and TRBJ1-2; the match to TRBD1 covers 10 bases. Germline loops: CDR1 MNHNS, CDR2 SASEGT. The CDR3 has 18 amino acids. V shed 0 bases, J shed 11 bases, and the junction held 18 bases outside the gene matches. CDR3 sequence (DNA): TGTGCCAGCAGTGAAGCGCGGTTGGGGACAGGGGTGAATGAAAGATACACCTTC. This gives the protein CASSEARLGTGVNERYTF.

This chain links TRBV2 with TRBJ2-2, with no clear D. Germline V CDR1 and CDR2: SNHLY, FYNNEI. Trimming removed 7 bases from V and 5 bases from J, with 5 bases in between. The CDR3 totals 11 residues. This CDR3 is CASTKTGELFF. The CDR3 nucleotides read TGTGCCAGCACTAAAACCGGGGAGCTGTTTTTT.

As DNA, the CDR3 is TGTGCCAGCACCAACCAACGTGACACTGAAGCTTTCTTT. The encoded protein is CASTNQRDTEAFF. The chain uses TRBV5-6 and TRBJ1-1, with D uncertain. CDR1 and CDR2 from the germline V gene are SGHDT and YYEEEE. Trimming took 6 bases from V and 3 from J, leaving 12 bases between them. The CDR3 loop spans 13 amino acids.

The rearrangement links TRBV10-2 to TRBJ2-1; TRBD2 agrees at 9 bases. Germline assignment: CDR1 WSHSY and CDR2 SAAADI. J lost 5 bases, V lost 8 bases, and 4 bases had no gene match. The CDR3 contains 13 residues. The CDR3 sequence: CASRTSVHNEQFF. CDR3 DNA: TGCGCCAGCCGGACTAGCGTACACAATGAGCAGTTCTTC.

This chain joins TRBV19 and TRBJ2-7, with 10 bases matching TRBD1. Germline-derived CDR1 and CDR2 are LNHDA and SQIVND (reference sequence). The ends lost 7 bases at V and 5 bases at J; junction bases unmatched: 14. The CDR3 extends over 16 amino acids. The CDR3 reads CASTKTARQGADEQYF. The CDR3 coding sequence is TGTGCCAGTACCAAAACCGCCCGACAGGGGGCAGACGAGCAGTACTTC.

The chain combines TRBV28 with TRBJ2-5; D unresolved. Germline V lookup: CDR1 MDHEN, CDR2 SYDVKM. The ends were cut back, 8 bases at V and 0 bases at J, with 10 bases in the middle. The CDR3 has 13 residues. Here the CDR3 reads CASADEHQETQYF. The CDR3 bases are TGTGCCAGCGCCGATGAGCACCAAGAGACCCAGTACTTC. The whole variable domain, filled in from reference TRBV28 and TRBJ2-5, reads DVKVTQSSRYLVKRTGEKVFLECVQDMDHENMFWYRQDPGLGLRLIYFSYDVKMKEKGDIPEGYSVSREKKERFSLILESASTNQTSMYLCASADEHQETQYFGPGTRLLVL.

CDR3 DNA: TGTGCCAGCAGCTTAGGAACGGGGCCCCTCTACGAGCAGTACTTC. Protein product: CASSLGTGPLYEQYF. The rearrangement links TRBV7-6 to TRBJ2-7; D is tentatively TRBD1 or TRBD2 (5 bases each). CDR1 and CDR2 (germline): SGHVS, FNYEAQ. The CDR3 runs 15 residues. The V and J ends lost 1 base and 3 bases respectively, with 13 bases between them.

V gene TRBV25-1 combines with J gene TRBJ2-5; TRBD1 aligns across 9 bases. V was clipped by 3 bases and J by 1 base; unmatched bases: 9. The CDR3 length is 17 residues. CDR1 MGHDK and CDR2 SYGVNS come from the germline V gene. The CDR3 loop is CASSDWTGDLSQETQYF. CDR3 coding DNA: TGTGCCAGCAGTGATTGGACAGGGGATCTCTCCCAAGAGACCCAGTACTTC.

This clone was detected only a few times. The chain carries TRBV24-1 and TRBJ1-5; D call uncertain. CDR3 size: 13 residues. V gave up 10 bases and J gave up 0 bases, with 9 bases separating them. Germline V gene data show CDR1 as KGHDR and CDR2 as SFDVKD. The DNA of the CDR3 is TGTGCCACTGCCCAAGATAGCAATCAGCCCCAGCATTTT. Its protein is CATAQDSNQPQHF.

This chain joins TRBV6-2 or TRBV6-3 and TRBJ1-5, with 8 bases fitting TRBD1. CDR1 is MNHEY, CDR2 SVGEGT, per germline. After removal of 5 bases from V and 4 bases from J, the junction contained 16 bases not matched to a gene. The CDR3 is 18 residues long. The CDR3 here is CASSPQMAGGAKNQPQHF. In DNA form, the CDR3 reads TGTGCCAGCAGTCCCCAAATGGCAGGGGGCGCAAAGAATCAGCCCCAGCATTTT.

The gene calls are TRBV4-2 and TRBJ1-3; perhaps TRBD1 as D (5 bases). CDR1 and CDR2 from the germline V gene are LGHNA and YNFKEQ. Trimming cost V 0 bases and J 0 bases, with 12 bases left between them. The CDR3 consists of 17 residues. This CDR3 is CASSQEGTENSGNTIYF. CDR3 nucleotides: TGTGCCAGCAGCCAAGAGGGGACGGAAAACTCTGGAAACACCATATATTTT.

The chain is built from TRBV9 and TRBJ2-3, with D maybe TRBD2 (5 bases). This CDR3 spans 16 amino acids. CDR1 is SGDLS, CDR2 YYNGEE, per germline. Deletions cut 0 bases from V and 0 bases from J, with 11 bases between. The chain's CDR3 is CASSVVGDTSTDTQYF. The CDR3 coding sequence is TGTGCCAGCAGCGTAGTCGGGGATACTAGCACAGATACGCAGTATTTT.

This chain links TRBV12-5 with TRBJ2-3; D remains unclear. CDR1 is LGHNT, CDR2 FRNRAP, per germline. The ends were cut back, 0 bases at V and 6 bases at J, with 13 bases in the middle. The CDR3 runs to 15 residues. This CDR3 is CASGLVTSASDTQYF. The CDR3 bases are TGTGCTAGTGGTTTGGTAACGAGCGCGTCGGATACGCAGTATTTT.

V usage is TRBV2 and J usage is TRBJ1-2, with no clear D. CDR1 and CDR2 from the germline V gene are SNHLY and FYNNEI. The CDR3 is made up of 13 amino acids. V was clipped by 4 bases and J by 5 bases, with 11 bases between them. CDR3 in DNA: TGTGCCAGCAGTGTGTTACTTATGTATGGCTACACCTTC. Translation gives CASSVLLMYGYTF.

The rearrangement links TRBV19 to TRBJ1-2; D is undetermined. With 6 bases removed from V and 4 bases from J, the gap between germline ends came to 18 bases. Germline V lookup: CDR1 LNHDA, CDR2 SQIVND (reference sequence). The CDR3 runs to 15 residues. This CDR3 is CASRALEGGIYGYTF. CDR3 in DNA: TGTGCCAGTAGGGCTCTGGAGGGCGGAATCTATGGCTACACCTTC.

The chain carries TRBV10-1 and TRBJ1-4; D is uncertain. V was clipped by 5 bases and J by 1 base, with 5 bases between them. Germline loops: CDR1 WNHNN, CDR2 SYGVQD (reference sequence). CDR3 size: 13 residues. The CDR3 loop reads CASSPGTNEKLFF. In DNA, the CDR3 is TGCGCCAGCAGTCCTGGAACTAATGAAAAACTGTTTTTT.

This sequence joins TRBV2 and TRBJ2-5; no definite D call. Trimming cost V 4 bases and J 4 bases, with 4 bases left between them. Per germline, CDR1 SNHLY and CDR2 FYNNEI. The CDR3 is 11 amino acids. The CDR3 nucleotides read TGTGCCAGCAGTGCCGGAGAGACCCAGTACTTC. It encodes CASSAGETQYF.

The chain has TRBV9 and TRBJ2-2; weak D call: TRBD1 (6 bases). This CDR3 comprises 13 residues. Per germline, CDR1 SGDLS and CDR2 YYNGEE. Trimming removed 4 bases at V and 6 bases at J, with 10 bases between. CDR3 nucleotides: TGTGCCAGCAGCTTACACAGGGCCGGGGAGCTGTTTTTT. Its translation: CASSLHRAGELFF. Supplemented by reference TRBV9 and TRBJ2-2, the full variable domain reads DSGVTQTPKHLITATGQRVTLRCSPRSGDLSVYWYQQSLDQGLQFLIQYYNGEERAKGNILERFSAQQFPDLHSELNLSSLELGDSALYFCASSLHRAGELFFGEGSRLTVL.

V is TRBV5-1 and J is TRBJ2-7; no clear D gene. Trimming removed 0 bases at V and 2 bases at J, with 12 bases between. Germline V gives CDR1 SGHRS, CDR2 YFSETQ. This CDR3 has 15 amino acids. CDR3 DNA sequence: TGCGCCAGCAGCTTGGAGGCAGATTATCCCTACGAGCAGTACTTC. Amino acid sequence: CASSLEADYPYEQYF.

V and J are TRBV13 and TRBJ2-3; D is undetermined. The CDR3 covers 13 residues. Looked up from germline, CDR1 is PRHDT and CDR2 is FYEKMQ (reference sequence). Trimming cost V 2 bases and J 5 bases, with 8 bases left between them. The CDR3 region is CASSLKSGDTQYF. Here the CDR3 DNA reads TGTGCCAGCAGCTTAAAGTCGGGAGATACGCAGTATTTT.

J is TRBJ1-1 and V is TRBV29-1; 8 bases fit TRBD1. The V gene end was trimmed by 7 bases and the J gene end by 1 base; junction bases not matched to a gene: 8. The germline V gene encodes CDR1 SQVTM and CDR2 ANQGSEA. The CDR3 is made up of 14 amino acids. DNA of the CDR3: TGCAGCGCTGCTCGCGGGACAGGGAACACTGAAGCTTTCTTT. Its translation: CSAARGTGNTEAFF.

This clone came up many times. The V call is TRBV24-1, the J call TRBJ1-2; D is possibly TRBD1 (5 bases). This CDR3 region has 16 residues. Trimming left V 2 bases short and J 5 bases short, with 17 bases between. Germline lookup yields CDR1 KGHDR and CDR2 SFDVKD. The CDR3: CATSDSSSGTIYGYTF. CDR3 DNA: TGTGCCACCAGTGATTCGAGCTCCGGGACGATTTATGGCTACACCTTC.

The chain combines TRBV21-1 with TRBJ1-5. TRBV21-1 is assigned pseudogene status. The CDR3 sequence is 18 residues long. This CDR3 is CASTKEGRGAKCNQPQHF. The CDR3 region has the DNA TGTGCCAGCACCAAAGAGGGTCGGGGGGCGAAGTGCAATCAGCCCCAGCATTTT.

The rearrangement joins TRBV19 to TRBJ1-4; 7 positions match TRBD1. The V segment lost 6 bases and the J segment 6 bases; nucleotides outside the gene matches: 10. CDR3 size: 15 residues. Germline V gene lookup returns CDR1 LNHDA and CDR2 SQIVND (reference sequence). In nucleotides, the CDR3 is TGTGCCAGTAGCCGAGAGGGGGCGCTTTATGAAAAACTGTTTTTT. As protein: CASSREGALYEKLFF.

In regard to this clone: The sample holds other DNA sequences that translate to the same CDR3. In DNA form, the CDR3 reads TGTGCCAGTAGTACGACAGCGTATAGCAATCAGCCCCAGCATTTT. It encodes CASSTTAYSNQPQHF. The J gene is TRBJ1-5, the V gene TRBV19; TRBD1 might be the D (5 bases). The CDR3 loop spans 15 amino acids. V lost 4 bases to trimming and J lost 0 bases, with 10 bases between them. Germline CDR1 is LNHDA and CDR2 is SQIVND (reference sequence).